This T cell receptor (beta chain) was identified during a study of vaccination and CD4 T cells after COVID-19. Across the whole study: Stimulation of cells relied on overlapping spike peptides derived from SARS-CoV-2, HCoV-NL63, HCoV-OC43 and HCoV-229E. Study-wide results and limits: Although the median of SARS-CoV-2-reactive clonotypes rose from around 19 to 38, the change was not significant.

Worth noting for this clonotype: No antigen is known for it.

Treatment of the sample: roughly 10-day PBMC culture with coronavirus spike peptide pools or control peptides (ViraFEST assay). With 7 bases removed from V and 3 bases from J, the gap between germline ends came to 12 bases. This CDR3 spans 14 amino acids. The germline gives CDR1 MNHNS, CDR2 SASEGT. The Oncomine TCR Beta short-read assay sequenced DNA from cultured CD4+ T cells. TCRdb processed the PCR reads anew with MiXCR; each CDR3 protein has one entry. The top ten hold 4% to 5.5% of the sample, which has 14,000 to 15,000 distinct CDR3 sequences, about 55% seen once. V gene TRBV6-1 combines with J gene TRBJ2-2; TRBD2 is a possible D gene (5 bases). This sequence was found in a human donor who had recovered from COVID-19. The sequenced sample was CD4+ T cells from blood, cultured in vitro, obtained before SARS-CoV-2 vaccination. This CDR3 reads CASNGGPYTGELFF. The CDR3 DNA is TGTGCCAGCAATGGAGGACCTTACACCGGGGAGCTGTTTTTT.